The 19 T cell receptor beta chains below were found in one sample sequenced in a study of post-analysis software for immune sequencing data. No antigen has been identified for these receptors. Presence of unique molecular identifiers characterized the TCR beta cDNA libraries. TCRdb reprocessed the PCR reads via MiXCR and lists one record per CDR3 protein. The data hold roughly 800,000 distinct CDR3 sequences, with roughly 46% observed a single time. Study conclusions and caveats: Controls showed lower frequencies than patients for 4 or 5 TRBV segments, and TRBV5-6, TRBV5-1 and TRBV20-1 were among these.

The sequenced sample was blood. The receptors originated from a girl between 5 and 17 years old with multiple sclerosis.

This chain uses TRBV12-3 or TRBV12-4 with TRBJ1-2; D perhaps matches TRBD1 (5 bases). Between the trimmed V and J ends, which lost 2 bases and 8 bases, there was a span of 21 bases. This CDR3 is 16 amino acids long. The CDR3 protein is CASSLRGGTPSDGYTF. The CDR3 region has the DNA TGTGCCAGCAGTTTACGGGGGGGAACCCCCTCCGACGGCTACACCTTC.

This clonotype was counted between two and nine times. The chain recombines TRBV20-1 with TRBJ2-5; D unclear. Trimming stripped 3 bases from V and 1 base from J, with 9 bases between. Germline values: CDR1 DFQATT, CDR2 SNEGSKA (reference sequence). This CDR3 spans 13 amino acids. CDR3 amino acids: CSASNPRQETQYF. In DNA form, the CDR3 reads TGCAGTGCTAGTAACCCCCGCCAAGAGACCCAGTACTTC.

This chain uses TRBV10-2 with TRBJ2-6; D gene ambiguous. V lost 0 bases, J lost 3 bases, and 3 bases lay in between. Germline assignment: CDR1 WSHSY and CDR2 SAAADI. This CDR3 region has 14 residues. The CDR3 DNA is TGCGCCAGCAGTGAGTCGGGTGGGGCCAACGTCCTGACTTTC. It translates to CASSESGGANVLTF.

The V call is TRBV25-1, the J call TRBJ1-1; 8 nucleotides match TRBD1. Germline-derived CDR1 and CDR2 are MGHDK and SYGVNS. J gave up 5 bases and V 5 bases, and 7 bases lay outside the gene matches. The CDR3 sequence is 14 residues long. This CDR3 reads CASSSGGAGTEAFF. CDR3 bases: TGTGCCAGCAGTTCAGGGGGCGCAGGGACTGAAGCTTTCTTT.

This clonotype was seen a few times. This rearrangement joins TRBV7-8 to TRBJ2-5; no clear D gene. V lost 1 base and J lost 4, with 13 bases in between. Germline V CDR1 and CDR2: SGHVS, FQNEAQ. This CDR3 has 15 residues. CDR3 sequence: CASSLGSARSETQYF. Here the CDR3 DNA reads TGTGCCAGCAGCTTAGGGTCTGCTAGATCAGAGACCCAGTACTTC.

CDR3 DNA sequence: TGTGCCAGCAGTTACTCGGGGTTCTCCCGGGTGAGCTCCTACGAGCAGTACTTC. It encodes CASSYSGFSRVSSYEQYF. The rearrangement links TRBV6-2 or TRBV6-3 to TRBJ2-7; D is unclear. V lost 0 bases and J lost 0, with 18 bases in between. The CDR3 totals 18 residues. Germline lookup yields CDR1 MNHEY and CDR2 SVGEGT.

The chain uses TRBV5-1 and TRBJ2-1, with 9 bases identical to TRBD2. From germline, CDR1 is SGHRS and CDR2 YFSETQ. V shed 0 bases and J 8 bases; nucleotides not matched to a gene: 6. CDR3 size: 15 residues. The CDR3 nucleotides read TGCGCCAGCAGCTTGGATGCGGGAGGGTCGGATGAGCAGTTCTTC. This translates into CASSLDAGGSDEQFF.

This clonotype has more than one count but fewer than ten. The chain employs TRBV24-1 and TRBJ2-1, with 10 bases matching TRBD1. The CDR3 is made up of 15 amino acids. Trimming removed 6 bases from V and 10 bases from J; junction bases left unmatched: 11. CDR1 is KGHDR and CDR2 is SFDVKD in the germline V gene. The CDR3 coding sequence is TGTGCCACCAGTAGCCCGGACAGGGGGTTTAGGGAGCAGTTCTTC. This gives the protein CATSSPDRGFREQFF.

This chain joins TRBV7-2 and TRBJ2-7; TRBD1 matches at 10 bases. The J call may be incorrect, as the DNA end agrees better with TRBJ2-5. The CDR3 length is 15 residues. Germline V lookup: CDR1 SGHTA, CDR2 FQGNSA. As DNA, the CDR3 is TGTGCCAGCAGCTCTTGGACAGGGGGTAGGGAGACCCAGTACTTC. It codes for CASSSWTGGRETQYF.

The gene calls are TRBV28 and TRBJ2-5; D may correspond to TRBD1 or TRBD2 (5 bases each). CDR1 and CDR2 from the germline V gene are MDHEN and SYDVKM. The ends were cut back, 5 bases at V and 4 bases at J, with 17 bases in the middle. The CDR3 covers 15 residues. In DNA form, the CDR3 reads TGTGCCAGCAGTCACACCTCTCGAGGGGCAGAGACCCAGTACTTC. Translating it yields CASSHTSRGAETQYF.

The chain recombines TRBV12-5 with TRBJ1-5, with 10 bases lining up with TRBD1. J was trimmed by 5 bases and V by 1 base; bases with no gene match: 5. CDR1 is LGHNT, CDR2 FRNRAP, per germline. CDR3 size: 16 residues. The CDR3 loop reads CASGLGGQGFDQPQHF. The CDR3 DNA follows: TGTGCTAGTGGTTTGGGGGGACAGGGGTTTGATCAGCCCCAGCATTTT.

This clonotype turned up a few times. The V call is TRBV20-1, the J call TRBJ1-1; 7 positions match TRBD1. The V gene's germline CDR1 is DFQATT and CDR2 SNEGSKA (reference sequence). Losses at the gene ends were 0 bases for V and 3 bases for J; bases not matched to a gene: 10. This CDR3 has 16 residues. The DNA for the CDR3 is TGCAGTGCTAGAGATATTCGGCAGGGGGAATACACTGAAGCTTTCTTT. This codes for CSARDIRQGEYTEAFF.

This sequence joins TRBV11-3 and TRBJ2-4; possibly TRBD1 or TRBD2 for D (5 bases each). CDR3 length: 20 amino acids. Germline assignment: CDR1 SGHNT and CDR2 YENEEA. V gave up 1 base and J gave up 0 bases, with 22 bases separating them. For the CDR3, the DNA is TGTGCCAGCAGCTTAGGTTTTCTGAGGTTGGGGGATCTAGCCAAAAACATTCAGTACTTC. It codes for CASSLGFLRLGDLAKNIQYF.

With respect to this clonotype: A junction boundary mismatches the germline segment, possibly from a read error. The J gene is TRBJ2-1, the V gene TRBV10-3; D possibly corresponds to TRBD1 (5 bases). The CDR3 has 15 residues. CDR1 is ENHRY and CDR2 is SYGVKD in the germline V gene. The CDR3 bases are TGTGTCATCAGTGAGTCAGGGCGAGTCTACAATGAGCAGTTCTTC. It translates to CVISESGRVYNEQFF.

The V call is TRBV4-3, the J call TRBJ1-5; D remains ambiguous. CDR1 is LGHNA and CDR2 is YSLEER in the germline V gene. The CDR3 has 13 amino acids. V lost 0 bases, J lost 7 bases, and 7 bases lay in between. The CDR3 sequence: CASSQDSWQPQHF. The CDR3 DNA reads TGCGCCAGCAGCCAAGATAGTTGGCAGCCCCAGCATTTT.

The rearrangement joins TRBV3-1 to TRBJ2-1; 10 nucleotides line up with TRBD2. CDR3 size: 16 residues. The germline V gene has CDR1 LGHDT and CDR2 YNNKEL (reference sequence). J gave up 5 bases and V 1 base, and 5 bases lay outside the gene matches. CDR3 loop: CASSQATSGIDNEQFF. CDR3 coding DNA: TGTGCCAGCAGCCAAGCAACTAGCGGGATCGACAATGAGCAGTTCTTC.

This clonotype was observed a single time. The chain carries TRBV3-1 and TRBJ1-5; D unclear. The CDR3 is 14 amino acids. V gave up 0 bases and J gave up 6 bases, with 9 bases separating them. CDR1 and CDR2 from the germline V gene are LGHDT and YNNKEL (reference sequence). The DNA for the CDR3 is TGTGCCAGCAGCCAAGATCCTCGGTTTCAGCCCCAGCATTTT. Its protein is CASSQDPRFQPQHF.

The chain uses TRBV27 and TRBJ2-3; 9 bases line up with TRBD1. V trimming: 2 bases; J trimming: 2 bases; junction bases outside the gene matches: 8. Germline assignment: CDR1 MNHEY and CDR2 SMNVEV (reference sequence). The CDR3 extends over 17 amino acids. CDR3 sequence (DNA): TGTGCCAGCAGTTTAAGGGTCGGGACAGGGTTCACAGATACGCAGTATTTT. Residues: CASSLRVGTGFTDTQYF.

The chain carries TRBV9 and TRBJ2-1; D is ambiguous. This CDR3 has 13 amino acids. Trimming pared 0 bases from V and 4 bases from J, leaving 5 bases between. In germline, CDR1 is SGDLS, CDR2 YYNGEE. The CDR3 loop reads CASSVASYNEQFF. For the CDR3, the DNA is TGTGCCAGCAGCGTAGCCTCTTACAATGAGCAGTTCTTC.